This is a list of T cell receptor beta chains from one sample in a study of T cells after yellow fever vaccination. TCRdb re-called the 5' RACE reads through MiXCR, storing one row per CDR3 protein. Among some 560,000 distinct CDR3 sequences, about 17% were seen once, and the ten largest hold about 18%. The material sequenced was PBMCs, taken 5 days after the first yellow fever vaccination. All receptors derive from a young man who received the YFV17D yellow fever vaccine. The CDR3 runs from the conserved cysteine through the conserved F or W. D genes are given only for firm matches. The size field is filled for only some rows; it gives once, few, many or a size class.

j_call d_call clone_size v_call cdr3_aa cdr3_nt
TRBJ2-5 NA few TRBV24-1 CATSAFTGRRQETQYF TGTGCCACCAGTGCCTTCACGGGACGAAGGCAAGAGACCCAGTACTTC
TRBJ2-1 TRBD2 few TRBV20-1 CSARIEEGLAGGYEQFF TGCAGTGCTAGGATTGAAGAGGGGTTAGCGGGGGGCTATGAGCAGTTCTTC
TRBJ1-1 NA NA TRBV7-9 CASSFPDTEAFF TGTGCCAGCAGCTTCCCTGACACTGAAGCTTTCTTT
TRBJ1-2 NA NA TRBV20-1 CSAITSSRGYTF TGCAGTGCTATTACATCCAGTCGTGGCTACACCTTC
TRBJ2-7 TRBD1 NA TRBV30 CAWSLGTATYEQYF TGTGCCTGGAGTCTAGGGACAGCCACCTACGAGCAGTACTTC
TRBJ2-5 TRBD2 many TRBV27 CASSSGVAGVVTQYF TGTGCCAGCAGTTCCGGGGTAGCGGGGGTAGTGACCCAGTACTTC
TRBJ2-3 NA few TRBV19 CASSINGLESTDTQYF TGTGCCAGTAGTATTAATGGACTGGAAAGCACAGATACGCAGTATTTT
TRBJ1-4 NA few TRBV4-1 CASSPIRPAEKLFF TGCGCCAGCAGCCCTATCCGTCCCGCGGAAAAACTGTTTTTT
TRBJ2-5 TRBD2 NA TRBV6-5 CASSYPGLGKETQYF TGTGCCAGCAGTTACCCCGGACTAGGGAAAGAGACCCAGTACTTC
TRBJ2-2 NA few TRBV19 CASRFTPGELFF TGTGCCAGTAGATTTACCCCCGGGGAGCTGTTTTTT
TRBJ1-2 NA few TRBV4-3 CASSRTGDGYGYTF TGCGCCAGCAGCCGAACAGGTGACGGCTATGGCTACACCTTC
TRBJ2-3 TRBD1 NA TRBV27 CASSSNRGRGADTQYF TGTGCCAGCAGTTCAAACAGGGGGCGAGGGGCAGATACGCAGTATTTT
TRBJ1-2 NA few TRBV6-1 CASSTATDYGYTF TGTGCCAGCAGTACCGCTACAGACTATGGCTACACCTTC
TRBJ1-4 NA NA TRBV10-3 CAISESSGAKLFF TGTGCCATCAGTGAGTCGTCGGGGGCGAAACTGTTTTTT
TRBJ2-1 TRBD2 NA TRBV5-1 CASSLEGTSLYNEQFF TGCGCCAGCAGCTTGGAGGGGACTAGCTTATACAATGAGCAGTTCTTC
TRBJ2-7 NA NA TRBV6-1 CASRFRVSSYEQYF TGTGCCAGCAGATTCAGGGTATCCTCCTACGAGCAGTACTTC
TRBJ2-6 TRBD1 few TRBV9 CASSDLPGQGASGANVLTF TGTGCCAGCAGCGATTTACCGGGACAGGGGGCCAGTGGGGCCAACGTCCTGACTTTT
TRBJ2-2 NA NA TRBV29-1 CSATDRSSGELFF TGCAGCGCAACCGACAGGAGTTCCGGGGAGCTGTTTTTT
TRBJ2-5 TRBD2 NA TRBV9 CASSVGLAGGGQETQYF TGTGCCAGCAGCGTCGGACTAGCGGGGGGAGGTCAAGAGACCCAGTACTTC
TRBJ2-5 NA NA TRBV5-1 CASSPFSRAIETQYF TGCGCCAGCAGCCCGTTCTCCAGGGCGATCGAGACCCAGTACTTC
TRBJ2-1 NA NA TRBV5-5 CASSFGTSEQFF TGTGCCAGCAGCTTCGGGACAAGTGAGCAGTTCTTC
TRBJ2-4 NA NA TRBV29-1 CSVDSVERNIQYF TGCAGCGTTGATTCCGTCGAGAGGAACATTCAGTACTTC
TRBJ1-1 NA NA TRBV4-2 CASSQRVPGTEAFF TGTGCCAGCAGCCAAAGAGTGCCGGGCACTGAAGCTTTCTTT